A single sample gave rise to the 21 T cell receptor beta chains below, sequenced in a study of blood T cell repertoires in COVID-19. Only in-frame clones appear in the TCRdb table, and some are missing; sequencing was by immunoSEQ multiplex PCR. Of 150,000 to 200,000 clones detected, 80% to 85% appear once; the ten largest clones hold about an eighth. The sequenced sample was PBMCs or T cells enriched from blood (not recorded which). These receptors were obtained from a woman aged 60-70 years who had recovered from COVID-19.

The chain employs TRBV7-2 and TRBJ1-1; a possible D gene is TRBD1 (5 bases). The CDR3 covers 15 residues. Trimming took off 5 bases at V and 1 base at J, with 14 bases between the two ends. Germline CDR1 reads SGHTA; CDR2 reads FQGNSA. CDR3 region: CASSPTQGSNTEAFF. CDR3 sequence (DNA): TGTGCCAGCAGCCCAACCCAGGGCTCGAACACTGAAGCTTTCTTT.

Many counts were recorded for this clone. As DNA, the CDR3 is TGTGCCAGCAGCCACGGGACAGGAAAATCCGAGCAGTACTTC. It yields the protein CASSHGTGKSEQYF. The chain is built from TRBV3-1 (or the pseudogene TRBV3-2) and TRBJ2-7, with 8 bases identical to TRBD1. This CDR3 has 14 residues. After removal of 3 bases from V and 6 bases from J, the junction contained 7 bases not matched to a gene. Germline V gene data show CDR1 as LGHDT and CDR2 as YNNKEL (reference sequence).

The CDR3 DNA is TGTGCCAGCAGCCCCAATGCACTACCATCCTACGAGCAGTACTTC. Translating gives CASSPNALPSYEQYF. The J gene is TRBJ2-7, the V gene TRBV9; D call uncertain. From germline, CDR1 is SGDLS and CDR2 YYNGEE. This CDR3 comprises 15 residues. Trimming pared 4 bases from V and 1 base from J, leaving 15 bases between.

This clone was detected a few times. The J gene is TRBJ2-7, the V gene TRBV20-1, with D unresolved. V dropped 5 bases and J dropped 2 bases, with 7 bases sitting between them. This CDR3 contains 11 residues. Looked up from germline, CDR1 is DFQATT and CDR2 is SNEGSKA (reference sequence). The CDR3 bases are TGCAGTGCTCAGGCCCCCTACGAGCAGTACTTC. Encoded protein: CSAQAPYEQYF.

This rearrangement joins TRBV2 to TRBJ1-5; maybe TRBD1 (6 bases). This CDR3 comprises 14 residues. V was pared by 6 bases and J by 2 bases, with 11 bases between. Germline-derived CDR1 and CDR2 are SNHLY and FYNNEI. DNA of the CDR3: TGTGCCAGCAGCAGACAGGCCGGCAATCAGCCCCAGCATTTT. Protein sequence: CASSRQAGNQPQHF.

The chain employs TRBV5-5 and TRBJ2-7, with 8 positions matching TRBD1. The CDR3 sequence is 14 residues long. Germline V gene sequence: CDR1 SGHKS, CDR2 YYEKEE (reference sequence). J gave up 5 bases and V 4 bases, and 8 bases lay outside the gene matches. CDR3 in DNA: TGTGCCAGCAGCGCAGAACAGGACAGGGACGAGCAGTACTTC. Encoded protein: CASSAEQDRDEQYF.

The CDR3, as DNA: TGTGCCAGTAGCCCCAGGGCCGATAGCAATCAGCCCCAGCATTTT. This sequence encodes CASSPRADSNQPQHF. The chain links TRBV19 to TRBJ1-5, with D possibly being TRBD1 (5 bases). Trimming pared 6 bases from V and 0 bases from J, leaving 12 bases between. This CDR3 has 15 amino acids. Germline lookup yields CDR1 LNHDA and CDR2 SQIVND (reference sequence).

This chain joins TRBV20-1 and TRBJ1-2; TRBD1 agrees at 8 bases. The CDR3 is 16 residues long. CDR1 and CDR2 (germline): DFQATT, SNEGSKA (reference sequence). V shed 3 bases and J 2 bases; nucleotides not matched to a gene: 11. DNA of the CDR3: TGCAGTGCTAGTCGAAGGACAGGGCTCCTCAACTATGGCTACACCTTC. Translating it yields CSASRRTGLLNYGYTF.

V usage is TRBV29-1 and J usage is TRBJ2-1, with 7 positions matching TRBD1. This CDR3 is built from 13 residues. Germline assignment: CDR1 SQVTM and CDR2 ANQGSEA. Trimming took 4 bases from V and 6 from J; bases not matched to a gene: 6. The CDR3 spells CSVGDPGGNEQFF. CDR3 in DNA: TGCAGCGTTGGGGACCCAGGGGGCAATGAGCAGTTCTTC.

CDR3 sequence reads: CASSTNYRLSYNEQFF. Written as DNA, the CDR3 is TGTGCCAGCAGCACCAACTACCGACTCTCCTACAATGAGCAGTTCTTC. V and J are TRBV3-1 (or the pseudogene TRBV3-2) and TRBJ2-1; D is ambiguous. The V end lost 5 bases, the J end lost 0 bases, and 14 bases lay between the germline ends. Germline values: CDR1 LGHDT, CDR2 YNNKEL (reference sequence). This CDR3 has 16 amino acids.

The chain is built from TRBV30 and TRBJ2-3; 10 positions match TRBD2. With 0 bases clipped from V and 6 bases from J, the junction kept 6 bases outside the gene matches. The CDR3 is 15 amino acids. Looked up from germline, CDR1 is GTSNPN and CDR2 is SVGIG (reference sequence). The DNA of the CDR3 is TGTGCCTGGAGTGTACGTAGCGGGGGGCGGGATACGCAGTATTTT. Its translation: CAWSVRSGGRDTQYF.

The chain joins TRBV7-2 to TRBJ1-6; D is uncertain. There are 14 residues in the CDR3. Germline CDR1 and CDR2: SGHTA and FQGNSA. The ends were cut back, 2 bases at V and 6 bases at J, with 8 bases in the middle. The CDR3 DNA reads TGTGCCAGCAGCTTAATCTCCAGTAATTCACCCCTCCACTTT. Amino acid sequence: CASSLISSNSPLHF. The full variable domain, its missing parts supplied by reference TRBV7-2 and TRBJ1-6, is GAGVSQSPSNKVTEKGKDVELRCDPISGHTALYWYRQSLGQGLEFLIYFQGNSAPDKSGLPSDRFSAERTGGSVSTLTIQRTQQEDSAVYLCASSLISSNSPLHFGNGTRLTVT.

This clone was detected once. V and J are TRBV6-2 or TRBV6-3 and TRBJ2-7; 9 nucleotides line up with TRBD2. Losses at the gene ends were 2 bases for V and 2 bases for J; bases not matched to a gene: 4. The CDR3 loop spans 15 amino acids. Germline V CDR1 and CDR2: MNHEY, SVGEGT. In DNA, the CDR3 is TGTGCCAGCAGTTACCCCCGCGGGAGGGCCTACGAGCAGTACTTC. Its protein is CASSYPRGRAYEQYF.

The CDR3: CAAQNVGTGGLYTF. CDR3 coding DNA: TGTGCCGCCCAGAATGTGGGGACAGGGGGCCTATACACCTTC. The rearrangement joins TRBV28 to TRBJ1-2; TRBD1 aligns across 12 bases. CDR3 length: 14 amino acids. The V and J ends lost 11 bases and 11 bases, in that order; junction bases with no gene match: 15. The germline CDR1 and CDR2 sequences are MDHEN and SYDVKM.

The chain recombines TRBV7-6 with TRBJ2-3; 13 bases align to TRBD2. CDR1 and CDR2 from the germline V gene are SGHVS and FNYEAQ. This CDR3 spans 17 amino acids. J gave up 3 bases and V 4 bases, and 7 bases lay outside the gene matches. CDR3 in DNA: TGTGCCAGCAGCTCGCCGACTAGCGGGAGGTATACAGATACGCAGTATTTT. This gives the protein CASSSPTSGRYTDTQYF.

This clone was recorded once. This chain connects TRBV10-2 to TRBJ2-2; 7 bases align to TRBD1. The CDR3 loop spans 17 amino acids. The germline CDR1 and CDR2 sequences are WSHSY and SAAADI. Trimming took 1 base from V and 3 from J; bases not matched to a gene: 8. CDR3 loop: CASSEYRGLPHTGELFF. In nucleotides, the CDR3 is TGCGCCAGCAGTGAGTACAGGGGATTGCCCCACACCGGGGAGCTGTTTTTT.

This clone appeared a single time. This sequence joins TRBV2 and TRBJ1-5; 7 positions agree with TRBD1. Germline CDR1 and CDR2: SNHLY and FYNNEI. This CDR3 spans 15 amino acids. Losses at the gene ends were 6 bases for V and 4 bases for J; bases not matched to a gene: 9. DNA of the CDR3: TGTGCCAGCAGGGAACGGGACAGCCCGAATCAGCCCCAGCATTTT. Translation: CASRERDSPNQPQHF.

This sequence joins TRBV7-6 and TRBJ2-6; 10 bases agree with TRBD1. CDR1 is SGHVS and CDR2 is FNYEAQ in the germline V gene. The CDR3 length is 17 residues. The V gene end was trimmed by 7 bases and the J gene end by 1 base; junction bases not matched to a gene: 7. This chain's CDR3 is CASTPGQGVSGANVLTF. The CDR3 DNA sequence: TGTGCCAGCACTCCAGGACAGGGGGTATCTGGGGCCAACGTCCTGACTTTC. Based on the CDR3 plus reference TRBV7-6 and TRBJ2-6, the full variable domain is GAGVSQSPRYKVTKRGQDVALRCDPISGHVSLYWYRQALGQGPEFLTYFNYEAQQDKSGLPNDRFSAERPEGSISTLTIQRTEQRDSAMYRCASTPGQGVSGANVLTFGAGSRLTVL.

The V call is TRBV5-4, the J call TRBJ1-4, with 7 bases matching TRBD1. The CDR3 spans 16 residues. Germline V gene lookup returns CDR1 SGHNT and CDR2 YYREEE (reference sequence). Trimming cost V 3 bases and J 5 bases; bases outside gene matches: 10. CDR3 loop: CASSSPRGDRNEKLFF. CDR3 in DNA: TGTGCCAGCAGCTCCCCCAGGGGGGACAGAAATGAAAAACTGTTTTTT.

This clone appeared a few times. The chain has TRBV12-3 or TRBV12-4 and TRBJ2-7; D gene uncertain. The CDR3 extends over 12 amino acids. Trimming left V 2 bases short and J 4 bases short, with 6 bases between. The CDR3 DNA is TGTGCCAGCAGTTTATTCGAGTACGAGCAGTACTTC. Translation gives CASSLFEYEQYF.

The chain has TRBV12-5 and TRBJ1-1; 8 positions match TRBD1. CDR1 is LGHNT and CDR2 is FRNRAP in the germline V gene. The V and J ends lost 5 bases and 1 base, in that order; junction bases with no gene match: 6. This CDR3 comprises 15 residues. CDR3: CASGSAGQGNTEAFF. The CDR3 DNA is TGTGCTAGTGGTAGCGCAGGACAGGGGAACACTGAAGCTTTCTTT.